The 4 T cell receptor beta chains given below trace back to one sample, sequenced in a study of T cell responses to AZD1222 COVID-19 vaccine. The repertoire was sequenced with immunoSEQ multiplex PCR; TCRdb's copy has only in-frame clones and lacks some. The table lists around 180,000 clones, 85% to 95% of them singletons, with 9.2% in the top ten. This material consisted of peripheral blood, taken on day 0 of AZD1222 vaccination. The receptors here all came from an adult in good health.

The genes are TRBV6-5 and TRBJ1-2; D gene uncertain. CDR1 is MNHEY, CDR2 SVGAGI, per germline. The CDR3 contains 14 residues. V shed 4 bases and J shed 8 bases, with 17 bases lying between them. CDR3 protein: CASSLTPNSNGYTF. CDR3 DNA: TGTGCCAGCAGTTTGACCCCCAACTCGAACGGCTACACCTTC.

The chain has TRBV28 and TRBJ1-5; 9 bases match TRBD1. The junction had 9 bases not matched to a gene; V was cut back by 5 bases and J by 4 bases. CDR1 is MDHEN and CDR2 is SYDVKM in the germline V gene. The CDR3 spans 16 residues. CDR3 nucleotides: TGTGCCAGCAGTCCTCACAGGGGGCTGGGGAATCAGCCCCAGCATTTT. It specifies CASSPHRGLGNQPQHF. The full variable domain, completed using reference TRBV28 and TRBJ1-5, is DVKVTQSSRYLVKRTGEKVFLECVQDMDHENMFWYRQDPGLGLRLIYFSYDVKMKEKGDIPEGYSVSREKKERFSLILESASTNQTSMYLCASSPHRGLGNQPQHFGDGTRLSIL.

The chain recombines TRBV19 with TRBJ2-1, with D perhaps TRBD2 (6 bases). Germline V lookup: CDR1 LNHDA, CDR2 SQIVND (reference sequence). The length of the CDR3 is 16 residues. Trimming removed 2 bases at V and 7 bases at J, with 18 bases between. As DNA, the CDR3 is TGTGCCAGTAGTATAATCGGGGGAGTGACTAGAAATGAGCAGTTCTTC. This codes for CASSIIGGVTRNEQFF.

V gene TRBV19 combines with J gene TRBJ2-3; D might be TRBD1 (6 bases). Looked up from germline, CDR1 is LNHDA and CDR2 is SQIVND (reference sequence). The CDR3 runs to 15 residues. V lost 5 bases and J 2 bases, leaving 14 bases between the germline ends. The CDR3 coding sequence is TGTGCCAGTAGTCTAAAACAGGGAGTCACAGATACGCAGTATTTT. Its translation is CASSLKQGVTDTQYF.